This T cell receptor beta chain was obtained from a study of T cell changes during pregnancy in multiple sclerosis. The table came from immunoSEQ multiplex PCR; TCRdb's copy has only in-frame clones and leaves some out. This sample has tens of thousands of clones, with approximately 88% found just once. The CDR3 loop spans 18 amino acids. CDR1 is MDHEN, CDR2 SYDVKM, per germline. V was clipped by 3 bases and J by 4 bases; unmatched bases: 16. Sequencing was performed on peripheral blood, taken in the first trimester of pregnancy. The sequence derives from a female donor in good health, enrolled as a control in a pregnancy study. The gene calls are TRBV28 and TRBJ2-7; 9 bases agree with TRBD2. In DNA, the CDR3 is TGTGCCAGCAGTTTTGGAGGGCTAGCGGGACGGGGGGGATACGAGCAGTACTTC. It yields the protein CASSFGGLAGRGGYEQYF.